What follows are 4 T cell receptor beta chains derived from one specimen sequenced in a study of cytomegalovirus exposure and HLA in healthy donors. PCR amplification relied on 60 Vbeta primers (plus 13 Jbeta primers). Some clones are missing from TCRdb's copy, which holds only in-frame ones; the method was immunoSEQ multiplex PCR. The sample consists of roughly 81,000 clones, 77% of them appearing once. The sequenced sample consisted of PBMCs. These receptors were obtained from a boy aged 10-17 years in good health and CMV-seronegative.

The rearrangement uses TRBV6-5 and TRBJ2-1, with 8 bases aligning to TRBD2. V lost 0 bases, J lost 6 bases, and 7 bases stayed unmatched. CDR3 length: 16 amino acids. Germline values: CDR1 MNHEY, CDR2 SVGAGI. The CDR3 region is CASSYSKGLGRNEQFF. In DNA, the CDR3 is TGTGCCAGCAGTTACTCGAAGGGACTAGGACGCAATGAGCAGTTCTTC.

This rearrangement joins TRBV11-1 to TRBJ2-5, with D maybe TRBD2 (6 bases). The CDR3 length is 15 residues. CDR1 and CDR2 (germline): SGHAT, FQDESV (reference sequence). V lost 4 bases and J 4 bases, leaving 16 bases between the germline ends. The CDR3 loop is CASSSRDSMGETQYF. The CDR3 DNA reads TGTGCCAGCAGCTCCCGGGACTCCATGGGAGAGACCCAGTACTTC.

The CDR3 DNA is TGTGCCAGCAGCGATGGGACAGGGAGACATGAAAAACTGTTTTTT. Residues: CASSDGTGRHEKLFF. V and J are TRBV9 and TRBJ1-4; 9 bases fit TRBD1. Germline CDR1 is SGDLS and CDR2 is YYNGEE. The CDR3 is 15 amino acids. Unmatched junction bases numbered 6, after V lost 3 bases and J lost 6 bases.

This clone was seen a handful of times. CDR3 nucleotides: TGTGCCAGCAGGCGGACAGGGGAAACTGAAGCTTTCTTT. The encoded protein is CASRRTGETEAFF. The rearrangement joins TRBV6-5 to TRBJ1-1, with 9 bases fitting TRBD1. From germline, CDR1 is MNHEY and CDR2 SVGAGI. With V trimmed by 6 bases and J by 5 bases, 4 bases remained unmatched. The CDR3 contains 13 residues.